The 10 T cell receptor beta chains below were found in one sample sequenced in a study of cytomegalovirus exposure and HLA in healthy donors. The PCR was carried out with 60 Vbeta primers and 13 Jbeta primers. Libraries were prepared by immunoSEQ multiplex PCR; TCRdb keeps only in-frame clonotypes and omits some of them. The table records roughly 150,000 clones, about 75% of them present only once. The specimen was PBMCs. All receptors derive from a male donor in good health and CMV-seronegative.

This clone was counted only a few times. This chain connects TRBV6-1 to TRBJ2-5, with D possibly being TRBD2 (5 bases). The V and J ends lost 1 base and 4 bases respectively, with 10 bases between them. Germline loops: CDR1 MNHNS, CDR2 SASEGT. The CDR3 covers 14 residues. The CDR3 bases are TGTGCCAGCAGTGAAGGGATTAGCGCAGAGACCCAGTACTTC. This encodes CASSEGISAETQYF.

The chain combines TRBV4-3 with TRBJ1-1, with D perhaps TRBD1 (6 bases). V was cut by 4 bases and J by 11 bases, with 17 bases left in between. The germline CDR1 and CDR2 sequences are LGHNA and YSLEER. CDR3 length equals 13 residues. In nucleotides, the CDR3 is TGCGCCAGCAGCCGGGTAACAGGGCTAGACGCTTTCTTT. Protein: CASSRVTGLDAFF.

This clone was seen a few times. This chain connects TRBV5-1 to TRBJ2-2; 8 positions agree with TRBD1. The V and J ends lost 8 bases and 0 bases, in that order; junction bases with no gene match: 3. The V gene's germline CDR1 is SGHRS and CDR2 YFSETQ. The CDR3 is made up of 14 amino acids. The CDR3 DNA follows: TGCGCCAGTATGGGACAGGCGAACACCGGGGAGCTGTTTTTT. Translating it yields CASMGQANTGELFF.

V gene TRBV7-3 combines with J gene TRBJ2-3; 9 nucleotides align to TRBD2. V shed 5 bases and J 4 bases; nucleotides not matched to a gene: 13. Germline assignment: CDR1 SGHTA and CDR2 FQGTGA. The CDR3 length is 17 residues. The CDR3 bases are TGTGCCAGCAGCCCTGGTTGGGGGCGGGGGGGCCCAGATACGCAGTATTTT. It specifies CASSPGWGRGGPDTQYF.

This clone was seen a few times. This rearrangement joins TRBV6-1 to TRBJ2-7; a possible D gene is TRBD1 (5 bases). V lost 6 bases to trimming and J lost 5 bases, with 8 bases between them. The CDR3 runs 11 residues. In germline, CDR1 is MNHNS, CDR2 SASEGT. The CDR3 loop is CASRVGDEQYF. The DNA of the CDR3 is TGTGCCAGCAGGGTAGGGGACGAGCAGTACTTC.

This clone turned up a few times. The gene calls are TRBV7-3 and TRBJ2-1, with 12 bases matching TRBD2. The germline CDR1 and CDR2 sequences are SGHTA and FQGTGA. The V segment lost 5 bases and the J segment 4 bases; nucleotides outside the gene matches: 15. The CDR3 loop spans 19 amino acids. The CDR3 nucleotides read TGTGCCAGCAGCATCCGCCCCAGCGGGACTAGCGGGCCTTACAATGAGCAGTTCTTC. This gives the protein CASSIRPSGTSGPYNEQFF.

This chain uses TRBV7-2 with TRBJ2-3, with 9 bases matching TRBD1. Trimming took 5 bases from V and 2 from J; bases not matched to a gene: 5. This CDR3 has 15 residues. Germline assignment: CDR1 SGHTA and CDR2 FQGNSA. The CDR3 coding sequence is TGTGCCAGCAGCCACGGGGACAGGGTCACAGATACGCAGTATTTT. Its protein is CASSHGDRVTDTQYF.

The chain carries TRBV19 and TRBJ1-5; 10 bases fit TRBD1. Germline loops: CDR1 LNHDA, CDR2 SQIVND (reference sequence). This CDR3 has 16 amino acids. V shed 4 bases, J shed 2 bases, and the junction held 5 bases outside the gene matches. DNA of the CDR3: TGTGCCAGTAGTACCTGGACAGGGGGTCGCAATCAGCCCCAGCATTTT. Encoded protein: CASSTWTGGRNQPQHF.

This rearrangement joins TRBV2 to TRBJ1-1, with D possibly TRBD1 on 5 matching bases. CDR1 SNHLY and CDR2 FYNNEI come from the germline V gene. V was cut by 6 bases and J by 4 bases, with 15 bases left in between. CDR3 length: 14 amino acids. CDR3 DNA: TGTGCCAGCAGCACCGGGGGGGGGACCACTGAAGCTTTCTTT. Its protein is CASSTGGGTTEAFF.

The chain uses TRBV7-9 and TRBJ2-7; D possibly corresponds to TRBD2 (5 bases). V lost 6 bases and J 6 bases, leaving 9 bases between the germline ends. This CDR3 is built from 11 residues. The germline gives CDR1 SEHNR, CDR2 FQNEAQ (reference sequence). As DNA, the CDR3 is TGTGCCAGCAGGGCCGGAGGCGAGCAGTACTTC. It specifies CASRAGGEQYF.